Listed here are 13 T cell receptor beta chains from one sample, sequenced in a study of cytomegalovirus exposure and HLA in healthy donors. The PCR made use of 60 Vbeta and 13 Jbeta primers. Here immunoSEQ multiplex PCR was the method, and the copy in TCRdb shows in-frame clones only, minus some. The sample shows about 120,000 clones, 82% of them seen only once. Sequencing was done on a sample of PBMCs. These receptors all stem from a woman in her late teens or twenties in good health and CMV-seronegative.

As regards this clone: One end of the junction fails to match germline, which may point to a read error. The same CDR3 also results from other DNA sequences found in this sample. The chain employs TRBV2 and TRBJ2-5; TRBD1 aligns across 7 bases. Germline CDR1 is SNHLY and CDR2 is FYNNEI. The CDR3 sequence is 14 residues long. The CDR3 loop is CASSYQGVEETQYF. The CDR3 coding sequence is TGTGCCAGCAGTTACCAGGGGGTTGAGGAGACTCAGTACTTC.

For this clone: Germline and junction disagree at one end, which may indicate a read error. The gene calls are TRBV5-4 and TRBJ2-6; tentatively, D is TRBD1 (7 bases). Germline loops: CDR1 SGHNT, CDR2 YYREEE (reference sequence). The CDR3 has 16 residues. For the CDR3, the DNA is TGTGCCAGCAGCTTCGGAGGGGGCATTGGGGCCAACGGCCTGACTTTC. Translated: CASSFGGGIGANGLTF.

The chain uses TRBV30 and TRBJ2-7; D perhaps matches TRBD2 (5 bases). Trimming took off 3 bases at V and 6 bases at J, with 21 bases between the two ends. The CDR3 extends over 15 amino acids. The V gene's germline CDR1 is GTSNPN and CDR2 SVGIG (reference sequence). The CDR3: CAWSRTGGSEGEQYF. DNA of the CDR3: TGTGCCTGGAGCCGAACGGGCGGATCAGAGGGCGAGCAGTACTTC.

The chain has TRBV11-2 and TRBJ2-3; D not resolved. Trimming removed 3 bases at V and 8 bases at J, with 9 bases between. The CDR3 covers 12 residues. Germline V gives CDR1 SGHAT, CDR2 FQNNGV. The CDR3 DNA is TGTGCCAGCAGCTTTGAGTCGGTTACGCAGTATTTT. It translates to CASSFESVTQYF.

This clone occurred a few times. V gene TRBV5-4 combines with J gene TRBJ2-3; 7 bases are shared with TRBD2. The germline CDR1 and CDR2 sequences are SGHNT and YYREEE (reference sequence). The CDR3 consists of 16 residues. V gave up 4 bases and J gave up 2 bases; unmatched junction bases: 10. DNA of the CDR3: TGTGCCAGCAGCCGGGCGGCTAGCGGAAACACAGATACGCAGTATTTT. It specifies CASSRAASGNTDTQYF. Using reference TRBV5-4 and TRBJ2-3 for the parts outside the CDR3, the full variable domain is ETGVTQSPTHLIKTRGQQVTLRCSSQSGHNTVSWYQQALGQGPQFIFQYYREEENGRGNFPPRFSGLQFPNYSSELNVNALELDDSALYLCASSRAASGNTDTQYFGPGTRLTVL.

This clone was seen just once. The junction does not match germline at one end; this may be a read error. The rearrangement joins TRBV11-2 to TRBJ2-6; perhaps TRBD1 as D (5 bases). The CDR3 spans 13 residues. Germline CDR1 and CDR2: SGHAT and FQNNGV. The CDR3 here is CASSSSGANGLTF. The CDR3 bases are TGTGCCAGCAGCTCTTCTGGGGCCAACGGCCTGACTTTC.

This chain links TRBV30 with TRBJ1-6, with TRBD1 matching 7 bases. The CDR3 is 16 residues long. In germline, CDR1 is GTSNPN, CDR2 SVGIG (reference sequence). Trimming took 8 bases from V and 2 from J; bases not matched to a gene: 12. CDR3 sequence (DNA): TGTGCCGGCCGGGAACAGGGGATTCCCTATAATTCACCCCTCCACTTT. It yields the protein CAGREQGIPYNSPLHF.

The V call is TRBV7-3, the J call TRBJ1-1, with 9 bases that match TRBD1. This CDR3 region has 14 residues. J gave up 5 bases and V 5 bases, and 6 bases lay outside the gene matches. Per the germline V gene, CDR1 is SGHTA and CDR2 is FQGTGA. CDR3 nucleotides: TGTGCCAGCAGCAGGACAGGGGTCCGGACTGAAGCTTTCTTT. Amino acids: CASSRTGVRTEAFF.

The chain is built from TRBV5-1 and TRBJ2-7, with D perhaps TRBD2 (5 bases). The V end was cut by 2 bases, the J end by 4 bases, with 13 bases between. The germline V gene has CDR1 SGHRS and CDR2 YFSETQ. The CDR3 consists of 14 residues. CDR3 protein: CASSLRAGDYEQYF. In DNA form, the CDR3 reads TGCGCCAGCAGCTTAAGGGCCGGGGATTACGAGCAGTACTTC.

The sample holds a few counts of this clone. V usage is TRBV27 and J usage is TRBJ1-4; D is unresolved. The germline V gene encodes CDR1 MNHEY and CDR2 SMNVEV (reference sequence). V lost 5 bases, J lost 0 bases, and 13 bases lay in between. CDR3 length: 16 amino acids. CDR3 nucleotide sequence: TGTGCCAGCAGTGCACCCTCTAAACCAACTAATGAAAAACTGTTTTTT. Its protein product is CASSAPSKPTNEKLFF.

The chain employs TRBV5-6 and TRBJ2-7; 9 positions agree with TRBD1. The ends lost 1 base at V and 2 bases at J; junction bases unmatched: 13. Germline values: CDR1 SGHDT, CDR2 YYEEEE. This CDR3 is built from 18 residues. The CDR3 sequence is CASSLPRTGTGTAYEQYF. CDR3 DNA: TGTGCCAGCAGCTTGCCAAGGACCGGGACAGGGACCGCCTACGAGCAGTACTTC.

The chain recombines TRBV6-1 with TRBJ1-2; 10 bases are a match to TRBD1. CDR1 and CDR2 from the germline V gene are MNHNS and SASEGT. This CDR3 contains 15 residues. Germline trimming cut 5 bases from V and 3 bases from J; bases unmatched to any gene: 6. For the CDR3, the DNA is TGTGCCAGCAGTAACCCCGGGACAGGGGACTATGGCTACACCTTC. It translates to CASSNPGTGDYGYTF.

The chain joins TRBV19 to TRBJ2-2; D gene ambiguous. The CDR3 covers 17 residues. Trimming removed 5 bases at V and 1 base at J, with 17 bases between. Germline CDR1 LNHDA, CDR2 SQIVND (reference sequence). The CDR3 DNA reads TGTGCCAGTAGTTATGTAGTCCTGCTCGGGAACACCGGGGAGCTGTTTTTT. Protein: CASSYVVLLGNTGELFF.